This is a list of T cell receptor beta chains from one sample in a study of blood T cell repertoires in COVID-19. The method was immunoSEQ multiplex PCR; TCRdb's version includes in-frame clones alone and lacks a portion of them. Here the sample spans around 130,000 clones, roughly nine tenths being singletons. The sequenced sample consisted of peripheral blood. The origin of the receptors is a man between 65 and 85 years old with active or convalescent COVID-19. Each CDR3 is given with its conserved first and last residue.

v_call,cdr3_aa
TRBV7-6,CASSRSGGTEAFF
TRBV29-1,CSVGFQGFNYGYTF
TRBV20-1,CSALRGATQYF
TRBV3-1/TRBV3-2,CASSQGTSGRSNEQFF
TRBV2,CASSDEGRGGELFF
TRBV10-3,CAISETPPSALSNEQFF
TRBV15,CATGTGGYGANVLTF
TRBV28,CASSSLSGRREEQYF
TRBV4-1,CASSRSGTSLRNEQFF
TRBV7-9,CASSLAGGSNTEAFF
TRBV7-8,CASSFSGAGGNYEQYF
TRBV7-9,CASSSILAGGETQYF
TRBV20-1,CSASDLIGNQPQHF
TRBV7-9,CASSSGQGTEAFF
TRBV24-1,CATSDFEQGWGETQYF
TRBV10-3,CATGQMNTEAFF
TRBV7-2,CASSSNRDSYGYTF
TRBV7-9,CASSLYGDEQFF
TRBV10-2,CASSENSSGNTIYF
TRBV6-5,CASSYYISETQYF
TRBV6-1,CASSEGLAGAYEQYF
TRBV10-3,CAISESGTENYGYTF